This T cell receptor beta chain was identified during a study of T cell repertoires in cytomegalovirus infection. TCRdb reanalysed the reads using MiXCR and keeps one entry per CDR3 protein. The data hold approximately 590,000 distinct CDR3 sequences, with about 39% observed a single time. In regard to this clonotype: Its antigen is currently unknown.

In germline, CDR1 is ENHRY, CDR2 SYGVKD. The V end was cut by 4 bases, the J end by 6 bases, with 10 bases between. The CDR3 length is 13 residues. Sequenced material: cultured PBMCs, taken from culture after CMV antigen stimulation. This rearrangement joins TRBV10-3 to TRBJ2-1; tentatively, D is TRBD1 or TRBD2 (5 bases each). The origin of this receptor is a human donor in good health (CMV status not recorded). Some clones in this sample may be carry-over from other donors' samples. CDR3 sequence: CAISVGEINEQFF. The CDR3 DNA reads TGTGCCATCAGTGTGGGGGAAATCAATGAGCAGTTCTTC.